This T cell receptor beta chain was found in a study of cytomegalovirus exposure and HLA in healthy donors. Worth noting for this clone: Its ends do not fully match the called genes, so a read error is possible. Other DNA variants within this sample encode the same CDR3.

Use of 60 Vbeta and 13 Jbeta primers characterized the PCR. Assay used: immunoSEQ multiplex PCR; TCRdb lists only in-frame clones, some missing. The table has around 170,000 clones, approximately 81% seen once; the top ten hold 3.5% to 4%. CDR3 length: 17 amino acids. Germline loops: CDR1 MRHNA, CDR2 SNTAGT. V and J are TRBV6-4 and TRBJ1-6; D is perhaps TRBD1 (5 bases). The sample was PBMCs. The TCR was taken from a man aged 45 to 65 in good health and CMV-seronegative. CDR3 DNA: TGTGCCGTACTGCGGACAACCCCGATCTCCTATAATTCCCCCCTCCACTTT. It specifies CAVLRTTPISYNSPLHF.